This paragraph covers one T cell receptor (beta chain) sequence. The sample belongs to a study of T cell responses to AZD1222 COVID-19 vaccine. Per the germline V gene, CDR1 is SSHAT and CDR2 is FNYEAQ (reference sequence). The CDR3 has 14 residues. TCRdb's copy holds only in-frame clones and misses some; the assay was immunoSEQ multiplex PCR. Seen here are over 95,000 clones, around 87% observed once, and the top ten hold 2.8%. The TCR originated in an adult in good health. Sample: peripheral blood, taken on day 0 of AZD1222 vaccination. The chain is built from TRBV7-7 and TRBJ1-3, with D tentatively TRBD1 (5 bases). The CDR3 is CARGGLISGNTIYF. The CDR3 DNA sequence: TGTGCTAGGGGCGGACTTATCTCTGGAAACACCATATATTTT.